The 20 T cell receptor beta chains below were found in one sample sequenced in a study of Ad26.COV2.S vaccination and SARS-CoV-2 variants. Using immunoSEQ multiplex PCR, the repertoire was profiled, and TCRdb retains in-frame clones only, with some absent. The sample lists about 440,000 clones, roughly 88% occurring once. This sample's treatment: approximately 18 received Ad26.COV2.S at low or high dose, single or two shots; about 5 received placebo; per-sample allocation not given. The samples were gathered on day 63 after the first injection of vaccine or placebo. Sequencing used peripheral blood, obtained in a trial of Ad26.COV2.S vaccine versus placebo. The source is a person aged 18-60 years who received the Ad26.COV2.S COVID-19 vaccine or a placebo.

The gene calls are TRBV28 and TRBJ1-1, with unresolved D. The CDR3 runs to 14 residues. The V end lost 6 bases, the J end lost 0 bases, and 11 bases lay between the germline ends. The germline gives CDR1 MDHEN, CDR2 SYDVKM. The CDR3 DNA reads TGTGCCAGCAGCCGCCGGTCTATGAACACTGAAGCTTTCTTT. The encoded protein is CASSRRSMNTEAFF.

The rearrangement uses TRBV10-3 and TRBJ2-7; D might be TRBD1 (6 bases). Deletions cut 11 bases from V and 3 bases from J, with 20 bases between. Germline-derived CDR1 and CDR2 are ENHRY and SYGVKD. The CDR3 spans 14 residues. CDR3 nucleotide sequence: TGTGCCCGGGTCTTGCGAACAGGGTTCTACGAGCAGTACTTC. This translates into CARVLRTGFYEQYF.

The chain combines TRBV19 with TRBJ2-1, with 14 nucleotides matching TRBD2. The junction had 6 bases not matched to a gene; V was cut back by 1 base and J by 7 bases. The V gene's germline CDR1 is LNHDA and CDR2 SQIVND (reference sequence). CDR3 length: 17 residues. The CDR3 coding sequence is TGTGCCAGTAGTATAGCAGGACTAGCGGGAGGTGGGAATGAGCAGTTCTTC. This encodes CASSIAGLAGGGNEQFF.

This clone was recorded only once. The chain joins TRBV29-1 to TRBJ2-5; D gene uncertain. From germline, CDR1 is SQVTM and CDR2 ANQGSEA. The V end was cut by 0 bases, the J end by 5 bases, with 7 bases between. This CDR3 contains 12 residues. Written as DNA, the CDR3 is TGCAGCGTTGAAGATCATCGGGAGACCCAGTACTTC. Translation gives CSVEDHRETQYF.

The CDR3 region is CASIGGSGVGTQYF. CDR3 coding DNA: TGTGCCAGCATCGGGGGGAGCGGGGTGGGTACGCAGTATTTT. The chain combines TRBV27 with TRBJ2-3; 7 bases map to TRBD2. The CDR3 length is 14 residues. V lost 7 bases to trimming and J lost 8 bases; unmatched junction nucleotides: 12. CDR1 is MNHEY and CDR2 is SMNVEV in the germline V gene (reference sequence).

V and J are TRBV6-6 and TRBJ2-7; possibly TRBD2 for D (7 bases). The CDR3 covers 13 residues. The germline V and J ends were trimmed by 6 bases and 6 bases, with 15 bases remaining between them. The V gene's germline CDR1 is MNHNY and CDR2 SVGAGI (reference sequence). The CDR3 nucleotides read TGTGCCAGCAGCCACGGGGGGCCTAGCGAGCAGTACTTC. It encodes CASSHGGPSEQYF.

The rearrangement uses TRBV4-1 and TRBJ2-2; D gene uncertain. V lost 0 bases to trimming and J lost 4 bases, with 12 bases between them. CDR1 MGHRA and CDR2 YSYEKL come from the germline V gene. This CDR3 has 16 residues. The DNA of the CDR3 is TGCGCCAGCAGCCAAGAACCAGCGCAACTCACCGGGGAGCTGTTTTTT. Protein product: CASSQEPAQLTGELFF.

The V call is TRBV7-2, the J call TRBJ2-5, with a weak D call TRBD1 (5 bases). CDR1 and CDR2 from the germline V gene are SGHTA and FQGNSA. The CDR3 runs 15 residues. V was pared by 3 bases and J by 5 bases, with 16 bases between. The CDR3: CASSFDRTVGETQYF. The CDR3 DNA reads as TGTGCCAGCAGCTTTGACAGAACCGTTGGGGAGACCCAGTACTTC.

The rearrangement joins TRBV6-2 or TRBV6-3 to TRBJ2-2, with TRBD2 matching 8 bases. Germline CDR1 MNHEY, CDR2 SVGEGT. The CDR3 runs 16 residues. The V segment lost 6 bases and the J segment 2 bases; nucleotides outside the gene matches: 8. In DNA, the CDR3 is TGTGCCAGCAGCGGGACTAGGGGCCTAAACACCGGGGAGCTGTTTTTT. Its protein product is CASSGTRGLNTGELFF.

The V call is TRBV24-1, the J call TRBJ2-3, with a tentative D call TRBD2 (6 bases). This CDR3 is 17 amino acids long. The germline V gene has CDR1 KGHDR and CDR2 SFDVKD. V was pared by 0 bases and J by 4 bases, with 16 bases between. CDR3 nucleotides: TGTGCCACCAGTGATTTGTACGCGGGGCAGTCCCCAGATACGCAGTATTTT. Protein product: CATSDLYAGQSPDTQYF.

CDR3 loop: CASRDRVGNEQYF. The CDR3 region has the DNA TGTGCCAGCAGAGACAGGGTCGGCAACGAGCAGTACTTC. This chain connects TRBV6-5 to TRBJ2-7; 7 bases line up with TRBD1. The V gene's germline CDR1 is MNHEY and CDR2 SVGAGI. Trimming at V came to 6 bases and at J to 5 bases, leaving 7 bases not matched to a gene. This CDR3 spans 13 amino acids.

The CDR3 DNA is TGTGCCAGCAGACTAGCGGCCGAATACAATGAGCAGTTCTTC. It is translated as CASRLAAEYNEQFF. The gene calls are TRBV6-5 and TRBJ2-1, with 8 bases fitting TRBD2. J was trimmed by 4 bases and V by 6 bases; bases with no gene match: 5. The germline CDR1 and CDR2 sequences are MNHEY and SVGAGI. The CDR3 is 14 amino acids.

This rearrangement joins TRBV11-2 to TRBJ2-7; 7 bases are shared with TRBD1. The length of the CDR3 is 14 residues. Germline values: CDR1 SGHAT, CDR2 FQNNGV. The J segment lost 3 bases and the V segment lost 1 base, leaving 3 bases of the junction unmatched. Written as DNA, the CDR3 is TGTGCCAGCAGCTTAGGGGACAGCTTCTACGAGCAGTACTTC. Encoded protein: CASSLGDSFYEQYF.

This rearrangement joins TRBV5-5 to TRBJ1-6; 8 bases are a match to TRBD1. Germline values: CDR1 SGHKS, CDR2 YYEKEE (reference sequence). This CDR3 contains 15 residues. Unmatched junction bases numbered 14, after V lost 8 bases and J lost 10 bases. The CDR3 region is CASKAGGQGYSPLHF. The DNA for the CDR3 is TGTGCCAGTAAGGCAGGTGGACAGGGTTACTCACCCCTCCACTTT. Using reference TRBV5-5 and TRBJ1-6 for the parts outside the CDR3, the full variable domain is DAGVTQSPTHLIKTRGQQVTLRCSPISGHKSVSWYQQVLGQGPQFIFQYYEKEERGRGNFPDRFSARQFPNYSSELNVNALLLGDSALYLCASKAGGQGYSPLHFGNGTRLTVT.

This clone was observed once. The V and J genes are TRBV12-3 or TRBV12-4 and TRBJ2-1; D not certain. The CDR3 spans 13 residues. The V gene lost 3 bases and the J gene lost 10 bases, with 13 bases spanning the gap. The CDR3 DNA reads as TGTGCCAGCAGTTTGAATACTCTGAGGGAGCAGTTCTTC. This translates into CASSLNTLREQFF.

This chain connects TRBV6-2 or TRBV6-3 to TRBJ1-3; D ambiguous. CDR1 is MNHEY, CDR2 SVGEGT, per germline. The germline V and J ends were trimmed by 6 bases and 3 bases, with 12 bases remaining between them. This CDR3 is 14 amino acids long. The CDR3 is CASSLPGFGNTIYF. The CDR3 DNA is TGTGCCAGCAGCTTACCGGGATTTGGAAACACCATATATTTT.

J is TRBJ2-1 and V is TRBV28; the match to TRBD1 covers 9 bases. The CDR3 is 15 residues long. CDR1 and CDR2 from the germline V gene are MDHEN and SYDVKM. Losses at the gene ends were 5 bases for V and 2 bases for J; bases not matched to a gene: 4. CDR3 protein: CASSGRDRAYNEQFF. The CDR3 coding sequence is TGTGCCAGCAGTGGCCGGGACAGGGCCTACAATGAGCAGTTCTTC.

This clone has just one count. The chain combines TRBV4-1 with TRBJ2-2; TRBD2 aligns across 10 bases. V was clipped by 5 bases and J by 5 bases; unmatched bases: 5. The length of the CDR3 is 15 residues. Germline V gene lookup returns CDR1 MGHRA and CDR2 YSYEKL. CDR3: CASSEREGRTGELFF. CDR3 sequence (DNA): TGCGCCAGCAGCGAGCGGGAGGGCCGGACCGGGGAGCTGTTTTTT.

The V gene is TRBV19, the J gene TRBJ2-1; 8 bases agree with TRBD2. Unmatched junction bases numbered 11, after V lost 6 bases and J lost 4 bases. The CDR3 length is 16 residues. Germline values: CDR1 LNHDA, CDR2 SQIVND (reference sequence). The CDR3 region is CASSLLAATPYNEQFF. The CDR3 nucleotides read TGTGCCAGTAGCCTACTAGCGGCAACGCCTTACAATGAGCAGTTCTTC.

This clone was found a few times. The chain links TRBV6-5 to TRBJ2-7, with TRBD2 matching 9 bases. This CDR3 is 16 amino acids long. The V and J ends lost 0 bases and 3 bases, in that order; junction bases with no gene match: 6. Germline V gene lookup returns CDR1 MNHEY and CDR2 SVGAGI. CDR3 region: CASSYSSGSGHYEQYF. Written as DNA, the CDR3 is TGTGCCAGCAGTTACTCTAGCGGGAGTGGCCACTACGAGCAGTACTTC.